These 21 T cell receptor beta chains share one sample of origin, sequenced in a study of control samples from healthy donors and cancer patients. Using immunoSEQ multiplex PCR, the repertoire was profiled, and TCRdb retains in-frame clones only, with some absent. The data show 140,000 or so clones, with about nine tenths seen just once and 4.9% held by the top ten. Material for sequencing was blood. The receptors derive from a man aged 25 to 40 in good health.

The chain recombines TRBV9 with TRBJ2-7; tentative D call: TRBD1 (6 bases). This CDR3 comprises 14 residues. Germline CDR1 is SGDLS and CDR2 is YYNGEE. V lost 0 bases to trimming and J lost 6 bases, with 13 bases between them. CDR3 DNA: TGTGCCAGCAGCGTAGTGGTACAGGGTAGCGAGCAGTACTTC. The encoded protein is CASSVVVQGSEQYF.

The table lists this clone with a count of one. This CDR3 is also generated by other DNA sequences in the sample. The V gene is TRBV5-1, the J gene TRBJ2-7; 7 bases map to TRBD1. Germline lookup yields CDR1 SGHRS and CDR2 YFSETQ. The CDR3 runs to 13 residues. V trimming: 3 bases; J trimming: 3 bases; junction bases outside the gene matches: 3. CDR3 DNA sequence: TGCGCCAGCAGCTCCGGGACAGTCTACGAGCAGTACTTC. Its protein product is CASSSGTVYEQYF. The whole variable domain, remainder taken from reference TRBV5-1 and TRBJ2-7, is KAGVTQTPRYLIKTRGQQVTLSCSPISGHRSVSWYQQTPGQGLQFLFEYFSETQRNKGNFPGRFSGRQFSNSRSEMNVSTLELGDSALYLCASSSGTVYEQYFGPGTRLTVT.

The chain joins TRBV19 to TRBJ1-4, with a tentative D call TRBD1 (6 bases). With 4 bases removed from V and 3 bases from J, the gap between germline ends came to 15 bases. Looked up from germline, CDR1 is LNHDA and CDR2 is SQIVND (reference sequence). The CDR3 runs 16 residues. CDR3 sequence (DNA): TGTGCCAGTAGTACGCAACAGGGTTGGCCTAATGAAAAACTGTTTTTT. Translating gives CASSTQQGWPNEKLFF.

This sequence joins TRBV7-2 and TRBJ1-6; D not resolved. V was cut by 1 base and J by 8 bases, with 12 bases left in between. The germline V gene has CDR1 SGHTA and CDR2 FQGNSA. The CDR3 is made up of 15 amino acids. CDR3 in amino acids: CASSLVSSSDSPLHF. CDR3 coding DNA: TGTGCCAGCAGCTTAGTCTCGAGTTCGGATTCACCCCTCCACTTT.

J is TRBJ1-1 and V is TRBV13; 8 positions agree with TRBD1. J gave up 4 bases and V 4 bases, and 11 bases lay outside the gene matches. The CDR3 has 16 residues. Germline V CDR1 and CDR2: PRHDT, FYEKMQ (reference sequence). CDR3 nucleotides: TGTGCCAGCAGCTACCGCTCCGGGACAGGCAGCACTGAAGCTTTCTTT. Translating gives CASSYRSGTGSTEAFF.

The CDR3 is CASSVAGAWTNEQFF. Written as DNA, the CDR3 is TGTGCCAGTAGTGTAGCGGGGGCGTGGACCAATGAGCAGTTCTTC. V gene TRBV19 combines with J gene TRBJ2-1; 9 nucleotides align to TRBD2. Losses at the gene ends were 5 bases for V and 6 bases for J; bases not matched to a gene: 8. This CDR3 is 15 amino acids long. CDR1 is LNHDA and CDR2 is SQIVND in the germline V gene (reference sequence).

This CDR3 reads CATEGVPLPYEQYF. The CDR3 DNA reads TGCGCCACCGAGGGGGTACCCCTACCCTACGAGCAGTACTTC. V is TRBV5-1 and J is TRBJ2-7, with D perhaps matching TRBD1 (6 bases). Germline CDR1 is SGHRS and CDR2 is YFSETQ. Trimming cost V 9 bases and J 2 bases, with 18 bases left between them. The CDR3 is 14 residues long.

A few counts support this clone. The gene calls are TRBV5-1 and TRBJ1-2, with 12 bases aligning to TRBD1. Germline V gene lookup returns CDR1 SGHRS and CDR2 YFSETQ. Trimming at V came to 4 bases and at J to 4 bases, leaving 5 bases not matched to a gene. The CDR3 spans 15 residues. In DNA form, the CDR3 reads TGCGCCAGCAGCCCGGGACAGGGGGCTGGCTATGGCTACACCTTC. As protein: CASSPGQGAGYGYTF.

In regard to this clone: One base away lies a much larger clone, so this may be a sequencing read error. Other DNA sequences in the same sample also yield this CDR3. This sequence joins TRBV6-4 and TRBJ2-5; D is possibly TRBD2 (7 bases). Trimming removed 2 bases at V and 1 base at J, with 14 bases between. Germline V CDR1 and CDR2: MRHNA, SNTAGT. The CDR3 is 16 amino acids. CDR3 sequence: CASSDHGGGGQETQYF. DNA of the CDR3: TGTGCCAGCAGTGACCATGGAGGGGGGGGCCAAGAGACCCAGTACTTC.

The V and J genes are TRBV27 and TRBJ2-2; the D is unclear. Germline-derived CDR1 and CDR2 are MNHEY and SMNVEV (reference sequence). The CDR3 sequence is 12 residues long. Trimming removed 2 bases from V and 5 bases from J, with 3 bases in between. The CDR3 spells CASSLITGELFF. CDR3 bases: TGTGCCAGCAGTTTAATTACCGGGGAGCTGTTTTTT.

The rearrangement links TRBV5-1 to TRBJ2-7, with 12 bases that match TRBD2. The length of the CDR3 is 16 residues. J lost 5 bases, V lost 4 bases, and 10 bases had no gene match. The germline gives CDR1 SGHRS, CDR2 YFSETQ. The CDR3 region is CASSPGRGLAGHEQYF. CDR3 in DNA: TGCGCCAGCAGCCCGGGGCGGGGACTAGCGGGTCACGAGCAGTACTTC. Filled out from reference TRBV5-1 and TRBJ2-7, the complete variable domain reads KAGVTQTPRYLIKTRGQQVTLSCSPISGHRSVSWYQQTPGQGLQFLFEYFSETQRNKGNFPGRFSGRQFSNSRSEMNVSTLELGDSALYLCASSPGRGLAGHEQYFGPGTRLTVT.

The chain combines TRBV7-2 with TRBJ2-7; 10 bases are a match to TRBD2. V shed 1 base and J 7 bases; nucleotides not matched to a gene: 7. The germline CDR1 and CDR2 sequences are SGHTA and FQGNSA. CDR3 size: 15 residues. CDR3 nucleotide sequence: TGTGCCAGCAGCTTAGTTAACAGCGGGAGGGGAGAGCAGTACTTC. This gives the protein CASSLVNSGRGEQYF.

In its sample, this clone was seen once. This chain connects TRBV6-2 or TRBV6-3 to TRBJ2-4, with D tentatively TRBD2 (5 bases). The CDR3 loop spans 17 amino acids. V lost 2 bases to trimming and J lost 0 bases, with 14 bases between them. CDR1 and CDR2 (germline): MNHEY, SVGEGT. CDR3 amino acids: CASSYPRGNPAKNIQYF. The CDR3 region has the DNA TGTGCCAGCAGTTACCCCCGGGGTAACCCAGCCAAAAACATTCAGTACTTC.

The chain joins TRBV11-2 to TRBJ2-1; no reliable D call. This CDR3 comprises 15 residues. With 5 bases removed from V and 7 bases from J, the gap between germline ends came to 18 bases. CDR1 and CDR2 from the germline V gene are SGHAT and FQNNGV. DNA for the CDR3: TGTGCCAGCAGCGAGCCTACGGGTTGGTCTAATGAGCAGTTCTTC. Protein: CASSEPTGWSNEQFF. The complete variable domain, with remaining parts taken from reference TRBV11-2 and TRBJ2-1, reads EAGVAQSPRYKIIEKRQSVAFWCNPISGHATLYWYQQILGQGPKLLIQFQNNGVVDDSQLPKDRFSAERLKGVDSTLKIQPAKLEDSAVYLCASSEPTGWSNEQFFGPGTRLTVL.

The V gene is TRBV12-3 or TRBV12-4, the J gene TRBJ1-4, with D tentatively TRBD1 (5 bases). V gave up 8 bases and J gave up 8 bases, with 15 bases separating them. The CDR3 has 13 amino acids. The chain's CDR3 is CASGWGGVEKLFF. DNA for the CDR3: TGTGCCAGCGGCTGGGGGGGGGTCGAAAAACTGTTTTTT.

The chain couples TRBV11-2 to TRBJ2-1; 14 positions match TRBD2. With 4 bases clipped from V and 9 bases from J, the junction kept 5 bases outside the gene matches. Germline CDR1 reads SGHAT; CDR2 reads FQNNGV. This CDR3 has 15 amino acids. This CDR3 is CASSSGTSGRLEQFF. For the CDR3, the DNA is TGTGCCAGCAGCTCCGGGACTAGCGGGAGACTTGAGCAGTTCTTC. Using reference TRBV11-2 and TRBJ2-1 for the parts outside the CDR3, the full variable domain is EAGVAQSPRYKIIEKRQSVAFWCNPISGHATLYWYQQILGQGPKLLIQFQNNGVVDDSQLPKDRFSAERLKGVDSTLKIQPAKLEDSAVYLCASSSGTSGRLEQFFGPGTRLTVL.

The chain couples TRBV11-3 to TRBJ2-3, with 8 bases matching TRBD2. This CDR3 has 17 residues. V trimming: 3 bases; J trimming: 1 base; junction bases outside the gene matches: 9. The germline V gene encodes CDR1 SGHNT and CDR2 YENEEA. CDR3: CASSFLPSGLGTDTQYF. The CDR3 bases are TGTGCCAGCAGCTTTTTGCCTAGCGGGCTAGGCACAGATACGCAGTATTTT.

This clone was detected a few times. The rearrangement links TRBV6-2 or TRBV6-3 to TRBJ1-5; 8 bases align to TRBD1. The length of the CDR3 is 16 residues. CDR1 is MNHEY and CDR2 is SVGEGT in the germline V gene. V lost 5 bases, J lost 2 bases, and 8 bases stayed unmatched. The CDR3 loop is CASSLRGQGRNQPQHF. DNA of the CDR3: TGTGCCAGCAGTCTCCGAGGACAGGGCCGCAATCAGCCCCAGCATTTT.

CDR3 sequence reads: CASVELGRAVCSPLHF. The CDR3 nucleotides are TGCGCCAGCGTTGAGCTCGGCAGGGCTGTATGTTCACCCCTCCACTTT. The chain carries TRBV23-1 and TRBJ1-6; a weak D match, TRBD1 (5 bases). TRBV23-1 is treated as an ORF (open reading frame) with a function not yet certain. CDR3 length: 16 residues. The germline V and J ends were trimmed by 8 bases and 9 bases, with 23 bases remaining between them.

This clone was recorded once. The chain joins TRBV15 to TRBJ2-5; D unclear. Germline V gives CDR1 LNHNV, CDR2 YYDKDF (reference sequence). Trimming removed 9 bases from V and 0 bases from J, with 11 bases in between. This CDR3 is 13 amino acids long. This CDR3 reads CATLRGDQETQYF. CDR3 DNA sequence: TGTGCCACACTTCGTGGGGACCAAGAGACCCAGTACTTC.

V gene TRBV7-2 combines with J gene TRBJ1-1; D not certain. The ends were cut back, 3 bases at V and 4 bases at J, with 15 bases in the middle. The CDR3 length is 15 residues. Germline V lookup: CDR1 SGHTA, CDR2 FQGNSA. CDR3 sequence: CASSFSQRAVTEAFF. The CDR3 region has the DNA TGTGCCAGCAGCTTTTCACAAAGGGCTGTCACTGAAGCTTTCTTT. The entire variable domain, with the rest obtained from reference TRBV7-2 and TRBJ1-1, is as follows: GAGVSQSPSNKVTEKGKDVELRCDPISGHTALYWYRQSLGQGLEFLIYFQGNSAPDKSGLPSDRFSAERTGGSVSTLTIQRTQQEDSAVYLCASSFSQRAVTEAFFGQGTRLTVV.